This record covers a single T cell receptor beta chain. Clones were sequenced by immunoSEQ multiplex PCR, and TCRdb holds only the in-frame ones, with some missing. The data contain nearly 85,000 clones, roughly 77% of them singletons. V lost 1 base to trimming and J lost 5 bases; unmatched junction nucleotides: 3. The CDR3 runs 16 residues. Germline CDR1 reads KGHSH; CDR2 reads LQKENI. The sample belongs to a study of cytotoxic CD8 clonotypes in ibrutinib-treated CLL. About the study: Samples showed on average about 260,000 productive templates and about 100,000 productive rearrangements.

The material sequenced was PBMCs, taken after 12 months of ibrutinib treatment. V and J are TRBV18 and TRBJ2-5; 14 bases align to TRBD2. This sequence originates from a human donor with chronic lymphocytic leukemia. The CDR3 reads CASSPQGLAGVETQYF. In DNA, the CDR3 is TGTGCCAGCTCACCACAGGGACTAGCGGGAGTCGAGACCCAGTACTTC.